This T cell receptor beta chain was sequenced during a study of blood T cell dynamics during melanoma immunotherapy. On the study more broadly: First-line therapy was either pembrolizumab or nivolumab with ipilimumab for metastatic melanoma.

Looked up from germline, CDR1 is LGHNA and CDR2 is YSLEER. V lost 0 bases, J lost 0 bases, and 9 bases lay in between. The CDR3 is 16 amino acids. Only one count was recorded for this clone. Time point here: pre-treatment baseline. One draw preceded checkpoint blockade; another followed its first cycle at week 3. Response was assessed by RECIST 1.1 at 12 weeks, except a couple of rapid progressors. Patients with prior systemic cancer treatment, concomitant immunosuppressants, or other active malignancies were excluded. The table came from immunoSEQ multiplex PCR; TCRdb's copy has only in-frame clones and leaves some out. The repertoire includes about 17,000 clones, about 80% of them detected once, and 6.5% to 8% sits in the top ten.

This clonotype was sampled from a human donor with melanoma. Sample: blood, taken from a patient treated with checkpoint blockade. J is TRBJ2-1 and V is TRBV4-3; D might be TRBD2 (6 bases). CDR3 DNA: TGCGCCAGCAGCCAAGAATGGCGGGGCTCCTACAATGAGCAGTTCTTC. Translated: CASSQEWRGSYNEQFF.